This T cell receptor beta chain comes out of a study of cytomegalovirus exposure and HLA in healthy donors. Study background: In terms of ancestry, the Caucasian-associated cluster contained roughly four fifths of the roughly 400 genotyped donors.

Primers included in the PCR were 60 Vbeta and 13 Jbeta primers. The protocol was immunoSEQ multiplex PCR, while the TCRdb copy is restricted to in-frame clones and leaves out a portion. This sample has about 110,000 clones, with about three quarters found just once. Worth noting for this clone: Its target is not known.

This CDR3 is built from 15 residues. J lost 9 bases, V lost 3 bases, and 10 bases had no gene match. From germline, CDR1 is ENHRY and CDR2 SYGVKD. Study results and limitations: Other equally common chains were less clonally expanded than HLA-associated TCR beta chains, a later analysis showed.

Input material: PBMCs. The rearrangement joins TRBV10-3 to TRBJ2-1; 8 bases map to TRBD1. The receptor was isolated from a woman between 40 and 50 years old in good health and CMV-seropositive. The CDR3 loop is CAISDFQDRDAEQFF. In DNA form, the CDR3 reads TGTGCCATCAGTGATTTTCAGGACAGGGATGCTGAGCAGTTCTTC.